The 21 T cell receptor beta chains presented below share a single source sample, sequenced in a study of blood T cell repertoires in COVID-19. Repertoires were generated with immunoSEQ multiplex PCR, while TCRdb's copy carries only in-frame clones and drops some. The sample records some 320,000 clones, around 87% being singletons. Sequenced: PBMCs or T cells enriched from blood (not recorded which). These receptors were collected from a woman aged 25 to 39 who had recovered from COVID-19.

The chain joins TRBV7-9 to TRBJ1-1, with unresolved D. The CDR3 is made up of 11 amino acids. The germline V and J ends were trimmed by 2 bases and 5 bases, with 3 bases remaining between them. The germline CDR1 and CDR2 sequences are SEHNR and FQNEAQ (reference sequence). CDR3 in DNA: TGTGCCAGCAGCTTACGTACTGAAGCTTTCTTT. Amino acid sequence: CASSLRTEAFF.

V is TRBV11-2 and J is TRBJ2-3; 10 positions match TRBD2. With V trimmed by 3 bases and J by 6 bases, 6 bases remained unmatched. Germline values: CDR1 SGHAT, CDR2 FQNNGV. This CDR3 contains 15 residues. The CDR3 loop is CASSFTSGVMDTQYF. The DNA for the CDR3 is TGTGCCAGCAGCTTCACTAGCGGGGTCATGGATACGCAGTATTTT.

The chain employs TRBV7-6 and TRBJ2-1; TRBD2 aligns across 15 bases. The V gene end was trimmed by 5 bases and the J gene end by 10 bases; junction bases not matched to a gene: 15. The CDR3 totals 18 residues. Germline V gene sequence: CDR1 SGHVS, CDR2 FNYEAQ. The CDR3 protein is CASSSNPRTSGGAGEQFF. Here the CDR3 DNA reads TGTGCCAGCAGCAGTAATCCGAGGACTAGCGGGGGGGCGGGAGAGCAGTTCTTC.

The chain combines TRBV6-5 with TRBJ1-6; weak D call: TRBD1 (6 bases). The CDR3 loop spans 13 amino acids. The germline gives CDR1 MNHEY, CDR2 SVGAGI. Deletions cut 6 bases from V and 7 bases from J, with 10 bases between. In nucleotides, the CDR3 is TGTGCCAGCAGCAGGGGAGTCAATTCACCCCTCCACTTT. Residues: CASSRGVNSPLHF.

This clone was recorded only once. V and J are TRBV30 and TRBJ2-2; TRBD1 is a possible D gene (5 bases). Trimming took off 7 bases at V and 2 bases at J, with 14 bases between the two ends. The CDR3 is 14 residues long. Germline CDR1 and CDR2: GTSNPN and SVGIG (reference sequence). The CDR3 is CASLGRDNTGELFF. The CDR3 DNA follows: TGTGCCTCTCTCGGCAGGGATAACACCGGGGAGCTGTTTTTT.

The V gene is TRBV10-3, the J gene TRBJ1-2, with D hard to call. Trimming left V 3 bases short and J 2 bases short, with 16 bases between. The CDR3 is 16 amino acids. Germline assignment: CDR1 ENHRY and CDR2 SYGVKD. CDR3 loop: CAISDYSPRENYGYTF. The CDR3, as DNA: TGTGCCATCAGTGACTACAGCCCCCGAGAGAACTATGGCTACACCTTC.

V usage is TRBV24-1 and J usage is TRBJ1-1; D is possibly TRBD1 (6 bases). The CDR3 totals 12 residues. Germline assignment: CDR1 KGHDR and CDR2 SFDVKD. The V end was cut by 2 bases, the J end by 9 bases, with 9 bases between. The DNA of the CDR3 is TGTGCCACCAGTGATTCTACAGGGAAAGCTTTCTTT. It is translated as CATSDSTGKAFF.

CDR3 nucleotides: TGTGCCAGCAGTAAACGGGACAGCATGAACACTGAAGCTTTCTTT. Residues: CASSKRDSMNTEAFF. The chain recombines TRBV27 with TRBJ1-1, with 7 bases identical to TRBD1. The CDR3 is made up of 15 amino acids. CDR1 and CDR2 from the germline V gene are MNHEY and SMNVEV (reference sequence). Trimming removed 5 bases from V and 0 bases from J; junction bases left unmatched: 6.

The chain is built from TRBV7-2 and TRBJ1-6; TRBD1 might be the D (6 bases). Germline V lookup: CDR1 SGHTA, CDR2 FQGNSA. CDR3 length equals 18 residues. The germline V and J ends were trimmed by 0 bases and 7 bases, with 19 bases remaining between them. The CDR3 DNA is TGTGCCAGCAGCTTAGCGCGTGGTAGGGGGGGTAGGAATTCACCCCTCCACTTT. It yields the protein CASSLARGRGGRNSPLHF. The variable domain in full, with the rest retrieved from reference TRBV7-2 and TRBJ1-6, is GAGVSQSPSNKVTEKGKDVELRCDPISGHTALYWYRQSLGQGLEFLIYFQGNSAPDKSGLPSDRFSAERTGGSVSTLTIQRTQQEDSAVYLCASSLARGRGGRNSPLHFGNGTRLTVT.

In this sample, this clone turned up a few times. The gene calls are TRBV18 and TRBJ2-2; D is ambiguous. Germline CDR1 reads KGHSH; CDR2 reads LQKENI. CDR3 length: 15 residues. Trimming shortened V by 1 base and J by 4 bases, and 10 bases separated the two germline ends. The CDR3 nucleotides are TGTGCCAGCTCACCACGGCAGGTGACCACCGGGGAGCTGTTTTTT. Translation gives CASSPRQVTTGELFF.

This clone was recorded only once. The rearrangement links TRBV7-6 to TRBJ2-7; D gene ambiguous. This CDR3 comprises 13 residues. Germline V gives CDR1 SGHVS, CDR2 FNYEAQ. The germline V and J ends were trimmed by 4 bases and 4 bases, with 11 bases remaining between them. The CDR3 nucleotides read TGTGCCAGCAGCTCGCGGCCTCTTTACGAGCAGTACTTC. As protein: CASSSRPLYEQYF.

The chain has TRBV10-2 and TRBJ1-2, with 8 bases that match TRBD1. This CDR3 is 16 amino acids long. Per germline, CDR1 WSHSY and CDR2 SAAADI. J gave up 0 bases and V 3 bases, and 6 bases lay outside the gene matches. The CDR3 protein is CASSDGQGTSNYGYTF. The CDR3 bases are TGCGCCAGCAGTGATGGACAGGGCACATCTAACTATGGCTACACCTTC.

The V gene is TRBV5-1, the J gene TRBJ2-5; the D gene is possibly TRBD2 (6 bases). The CDR3 runs to 16 residues. The V end was cut by 0 bases, the J end by 3 bases, with 15 bases between. Germline V gives CDR1 SGHRS, CDR2 YFSETQ. The CDR3 reads CASSLVHDPGEETQYF. The CDR3 DNA reads as TGCGCCAGCAGCTTGGTTCACGATCCGGGGGAAGAGACCCAGTACTTC.

V and J are TRBV28 and TRBJ2-7, with D hard to call. The CDR3 is made up of 13 amino acids. Trimming pared 7 bases from V and 2 bases from J, leaving 12 bases between. CDR1 is MDHEN and CDR2 is SYDVKM in the germline V gene. DNA for the CDR3: TGTGCCAGCACCTTGGGCTTGGCCTACGAGCAGTACTTC. It codes for CASTLGLAYEQYF.

The rearrangement links TRBV28 to TRBJ1-4; D may be TRBD1 (5 bases). This CDR3 spans 15 amino acids. The germline CDR1 and CDR2 sequences are MDHEN and SYDVKM. Trimming took off 6 bases at V and 8 bases at J, with 19 bases between the two ends. CDR3 in DNA: TGTGCCAGCAGCTCGTCCCGGGCAGGGCAGGAAAAACTGTTTTTT. Translating it yields CASSSSRAGQEKLFF.

This chain connects TRBV10-3 to TRBJ1-4; no reliable D call. V dropped 5 bases and J dropped 6 bases, with 16 bases sitting between them. There are 15 residues in the CDR3. Germline loops: CDR1 ENHRY, CDR2 SYGVKD. The CDR3 loop is CAISPSESTYEKLFF. CDR3 nucleotides: TGTGCCATCAGTCCCTCGGAGTCCACCTATGAAAAACTGTTTTTT.

This clone occurred a few times. The chain joins TRBV10-3 to TRBJ1-2, with a possible D match to TRBD1 (5 bases). The ends were cut back, 0 bases at V and 4 bases at J, with 18 bases in the middle. This CDR3 contains 17 residues. Per germline, CDR1 ENHRY and CDR2 SYGVKD. CDR3 nucleotides: TGTGCCATCAGTGAGTCGGACGGGAGGTGGGGCGGCTATGGCTACACCTTC. It specifies CAISESDGRWGGYGYTF.

In this sample, this clone turned up once. The gene calls are TRBV7-3 and TRBJ2-3; 7 nucleotides match TRBD2. The junction had 4 bases not matched to a gene; V was cut back by 5 bases and J by 5 bases. The CDR3 length is 13 residues. The germline CDR1 and CDR2 sequences are SGHTA and FQGTGA. The CDR3 region is CASSPPGGDTQYF. The CDR3 DNA sequence: TGTGCCAGCAGCCCTCCGGGGGGAGATACGCAGTATTTT.

The rearrangement uses TRBV13 and TRBJ2-2; possibly TRBD2 for D (6 bases). Germline values: CDR1 PRHDT, CDR2 FYEKMQ (reference sequence). V shed 5 bases and J shed 5 bases, with 6 bases lying between them. CDR3 size: 12 residues. CDR3 bases: TGTGCCAGCAGCGGGGGGACCGGGGAGCTGTTTTTT. It is translated as CASSGGTGELFF.

The J gene is TRBJ2-7, the V gene TRBV5-4; D gene ambiguous. This CDR3 is 13 amino acids long. Trimming took 1 base from V and 0 from J, leaving 5 bases between them. Germline CDR1 is SGHNT and CDR2 is YYREEE (reference sequence). CDR3 nucleotide sequence: TGTGCCAGCAGCTTGCCGTCCTCCTACGAGCAGTACTTC. Its translation: CASSLPSSYEQYF.

The CDR3 DNA sequence: TGTGCCAGCAGCTGGACAGGGCCGGGAACTGAAGCTTTCTTT. This gives the protein CASSWTGPGTEAFF. The chain carries TRBV6-2 or TRBV6-3 and TRBJ1-1; the match to TRBD1 covers 8 bases. Germline-derived CDR1 and CDR2 are MNHEY and SVGEGT. V trimming: 6 bases; J trimming: 5 bases; junction bases outside the gene matches: 8. The length of the CDR3 is 14 residues.